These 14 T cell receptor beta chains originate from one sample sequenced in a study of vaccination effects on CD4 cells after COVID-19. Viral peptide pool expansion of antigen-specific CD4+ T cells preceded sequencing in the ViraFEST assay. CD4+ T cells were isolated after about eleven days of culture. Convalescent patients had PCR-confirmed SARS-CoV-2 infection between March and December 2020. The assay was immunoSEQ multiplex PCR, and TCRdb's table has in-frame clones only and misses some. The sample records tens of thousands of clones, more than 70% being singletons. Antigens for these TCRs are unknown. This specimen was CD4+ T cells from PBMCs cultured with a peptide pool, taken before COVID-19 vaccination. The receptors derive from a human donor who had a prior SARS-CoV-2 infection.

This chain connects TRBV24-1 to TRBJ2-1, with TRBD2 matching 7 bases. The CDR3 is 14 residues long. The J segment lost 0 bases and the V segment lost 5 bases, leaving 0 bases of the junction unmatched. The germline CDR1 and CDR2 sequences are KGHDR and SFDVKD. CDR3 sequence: CATSASGSYNEQFF. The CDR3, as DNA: TGTGCCACCAGTGCTAGCGGCTCCTACAATGAGCAGTTCTTC.

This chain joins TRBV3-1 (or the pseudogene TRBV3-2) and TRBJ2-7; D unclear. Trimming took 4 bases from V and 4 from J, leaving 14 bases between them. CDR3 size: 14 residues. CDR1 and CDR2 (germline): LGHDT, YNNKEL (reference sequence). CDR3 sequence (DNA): TGTGCCAGCAGCCGCCAAGGTTGGAAGTACGAGCAGTACTTC. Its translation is CASSRQGWKYEQYF.

CDR3 protein: CASSPGHRNYGYTF. The CDR3, as DNA: TGTGCCAGCAGCCCGGGACACCGGAACTATGGCTACACCTTC. The rearrangement uses TRBV5-8 and TRBJ1-2; D is perhaps TRBD1 (6 bases). CDR1 and CDR2 from the germline V gene are SGHTS and YDEGEE. The CDR3 extends over 14 amino acids. Trimming left V 4 bases short and J 2 bases short, with 12 bases between.

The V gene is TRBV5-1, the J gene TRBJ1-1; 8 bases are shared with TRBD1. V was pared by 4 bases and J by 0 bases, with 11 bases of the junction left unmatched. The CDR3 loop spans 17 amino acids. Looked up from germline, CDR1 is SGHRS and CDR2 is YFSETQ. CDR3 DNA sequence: TGCGCCAGCAGCGGGCGGCCAGGACAGGGCATGAACACTGAAGCTTTCTTT. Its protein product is CASSGRPGQGMNTEAFF. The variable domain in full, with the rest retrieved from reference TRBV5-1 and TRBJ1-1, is KAGVTQTPRYLIKTRGQQVTLSCSPISGHRSVSWYQQTPGQGLQFLFEYFSETQRNKGNFPGRFSGRQFSNSRSEMNVSTLELGDSALYLCASSGRPGQGMNTEAFFGQGTRLTVV.

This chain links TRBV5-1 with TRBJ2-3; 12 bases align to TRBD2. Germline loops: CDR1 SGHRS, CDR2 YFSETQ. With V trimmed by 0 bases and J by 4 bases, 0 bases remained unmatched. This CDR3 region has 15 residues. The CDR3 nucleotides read TGCGCCAGCAGCTTGGGACTAGCGGGAGCAGATACGCAGTATTTT. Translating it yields CASSLGLAGADTQYF.

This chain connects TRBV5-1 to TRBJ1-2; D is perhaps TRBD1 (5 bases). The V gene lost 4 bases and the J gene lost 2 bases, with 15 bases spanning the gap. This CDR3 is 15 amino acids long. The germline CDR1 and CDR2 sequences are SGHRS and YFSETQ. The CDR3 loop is CASSPGTIGNYGYTF. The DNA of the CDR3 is TGCGCCAGCAGCCCTGGGACGATTGGGAACTATGGCTACACCTTC.

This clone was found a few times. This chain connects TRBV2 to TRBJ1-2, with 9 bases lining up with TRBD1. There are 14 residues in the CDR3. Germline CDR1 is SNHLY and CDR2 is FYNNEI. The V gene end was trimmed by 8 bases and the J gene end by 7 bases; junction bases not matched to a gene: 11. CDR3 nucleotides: TGTGCCAGCTCCAGGGACAGGGTTTATGGTGGCTACACCTTC. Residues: CASSRDRVYGGYTF.

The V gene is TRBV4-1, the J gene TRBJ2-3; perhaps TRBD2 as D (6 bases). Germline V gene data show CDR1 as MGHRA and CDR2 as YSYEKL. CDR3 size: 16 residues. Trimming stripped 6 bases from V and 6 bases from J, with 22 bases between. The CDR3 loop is CASRRTLGGALDTQYF. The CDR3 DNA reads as TGCGCCAGCAGACGAACCCTTGGAGGGGCCTTGGATACGCAGTATTTT.

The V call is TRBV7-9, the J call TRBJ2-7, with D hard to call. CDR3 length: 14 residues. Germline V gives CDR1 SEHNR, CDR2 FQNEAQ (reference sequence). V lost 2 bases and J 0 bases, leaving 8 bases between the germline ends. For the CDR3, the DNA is TGTGCCAGCAGCTTAACCAGGAGCTCCTACGAGCAGTACTTC. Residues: CASSLTRSSYEQYF. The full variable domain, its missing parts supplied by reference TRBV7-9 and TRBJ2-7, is DTGVSQNPRHKITKRGQNVTFRCDPISEHNRLYWYRQTLGQGPEFLTYFQNEAQLEKSRLLSDRFSAERPKGSFSTLEIQRTEQGDSAMYLCASSLTRSSYEQYFGPGTRLTVT.

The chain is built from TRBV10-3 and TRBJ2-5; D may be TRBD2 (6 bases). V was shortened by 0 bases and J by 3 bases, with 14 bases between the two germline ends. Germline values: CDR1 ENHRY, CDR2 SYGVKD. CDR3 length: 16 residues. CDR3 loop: CAISESGRPGEETQYF. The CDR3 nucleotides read TGTGCCATCAGTGAGTCGGGCAGGCCGGGGGAAGAGACCCAGTACTTC.

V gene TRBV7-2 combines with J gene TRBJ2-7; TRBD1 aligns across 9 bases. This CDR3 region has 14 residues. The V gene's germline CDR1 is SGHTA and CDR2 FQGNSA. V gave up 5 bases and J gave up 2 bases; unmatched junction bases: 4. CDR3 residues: CASSPRTGAYEQYF. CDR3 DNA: TGTGCCAGCAGCCCGAGGACAGGGGCCTACGAGCAGTACTTC.

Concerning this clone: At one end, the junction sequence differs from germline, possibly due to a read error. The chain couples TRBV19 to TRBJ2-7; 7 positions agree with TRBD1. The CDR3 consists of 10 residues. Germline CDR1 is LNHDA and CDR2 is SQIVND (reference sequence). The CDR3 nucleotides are TGTGCCAGTAGTATCGGGACAGTTGCCTTC. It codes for CASSIGTVAF. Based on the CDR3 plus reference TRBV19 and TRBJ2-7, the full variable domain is DGGITQSPKYLFRKEGQNVTLSCEQNLNHDAMYWYRQDPGQGLRLIYYSQIVNDFQKGDIAEGYSVSREKKESFPLTVTSAQKNPTAFYLCASSIGTVAFGPGTRLTVT.

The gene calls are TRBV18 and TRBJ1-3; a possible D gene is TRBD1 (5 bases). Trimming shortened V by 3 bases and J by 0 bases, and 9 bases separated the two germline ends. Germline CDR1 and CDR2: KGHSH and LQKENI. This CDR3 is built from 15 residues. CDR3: CASSPGRPSGNTIYF. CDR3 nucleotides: TGTGCCAGCTCACCGGGACGGCCCTCTGGAAACACCATATATTTT.

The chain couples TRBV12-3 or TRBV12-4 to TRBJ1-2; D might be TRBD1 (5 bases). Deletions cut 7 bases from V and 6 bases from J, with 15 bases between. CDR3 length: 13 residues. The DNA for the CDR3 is TGTGCCAGCACCCGCCGTCAGGGTGATGGCTACACCTTC. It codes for CASTRRQGDGYTF.